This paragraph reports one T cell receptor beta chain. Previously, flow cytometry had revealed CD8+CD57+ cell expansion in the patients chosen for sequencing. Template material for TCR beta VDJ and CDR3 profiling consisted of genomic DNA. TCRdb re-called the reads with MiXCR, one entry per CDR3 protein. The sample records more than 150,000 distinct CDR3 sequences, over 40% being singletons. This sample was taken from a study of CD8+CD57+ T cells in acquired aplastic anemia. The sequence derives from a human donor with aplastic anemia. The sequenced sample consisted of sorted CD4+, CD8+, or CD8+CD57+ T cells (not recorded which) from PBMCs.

Here the CDR3 reads CSVRDRGASEAFF. The DNA of the CDR3 is TGCAGCGTTAGGGACAGGGGGGCGAGTGAAGCTTTCTTT. V gene TRBV29-1 combines with J gene TRBJ1-1, with TRBD1 matching 11 bases. Trimming cost V 5 bases and J 7 bases; bases outside gene matches: 6. The CDR3 is made up of 13 amino acids. Per the germline V gene, CDR1 is SQVTM and CDR2 is ANQGSEA.